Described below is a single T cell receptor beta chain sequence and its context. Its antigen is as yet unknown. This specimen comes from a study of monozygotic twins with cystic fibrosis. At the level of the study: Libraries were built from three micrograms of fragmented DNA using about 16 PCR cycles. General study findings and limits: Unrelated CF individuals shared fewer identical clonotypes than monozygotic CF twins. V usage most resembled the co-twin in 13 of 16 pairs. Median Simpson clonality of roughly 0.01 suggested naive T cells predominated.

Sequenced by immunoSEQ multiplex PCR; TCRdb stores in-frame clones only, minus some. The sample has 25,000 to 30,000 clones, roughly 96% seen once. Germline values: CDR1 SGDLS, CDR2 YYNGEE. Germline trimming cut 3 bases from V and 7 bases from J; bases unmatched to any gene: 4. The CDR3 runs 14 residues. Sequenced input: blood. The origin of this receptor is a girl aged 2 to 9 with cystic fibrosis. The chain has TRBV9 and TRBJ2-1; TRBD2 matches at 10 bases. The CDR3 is CASSASTSGNEQFF. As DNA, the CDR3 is TGTGCCAGCAGCGCCTCGACTAGCGGGAATGAGCAGTTCTTC.